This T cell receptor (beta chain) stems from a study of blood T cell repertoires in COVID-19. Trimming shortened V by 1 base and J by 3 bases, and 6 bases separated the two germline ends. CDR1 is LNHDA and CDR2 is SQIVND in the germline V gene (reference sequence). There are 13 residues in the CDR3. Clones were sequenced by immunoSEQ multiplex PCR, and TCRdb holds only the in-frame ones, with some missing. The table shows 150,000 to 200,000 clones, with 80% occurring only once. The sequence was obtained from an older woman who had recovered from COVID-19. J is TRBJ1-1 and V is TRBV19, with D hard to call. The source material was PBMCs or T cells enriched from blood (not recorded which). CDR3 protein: CASSIGEDTEAFF. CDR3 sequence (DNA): TGTGCCAGTAGTATAGGAGAGGACACTGAAGCTTTCTTT.